A selection of T cell receptor beta chains follows, all from one sample in a study of identical twins. TCRdb passed the 5' RACE reads through MiXCR, listing each CDR3 protein once. The repertoire holds about 720,000 distinct CDR3 sequences, with roughly 8% as singletons. These records were also assigned to another study, of yellow fever vaccine responses in identical twins.

Sequencing was performed on PBMCs. The source is a woman aged 18-30 years in good health. CDR3s include the opening cysteine and the closing phenylalanine or tryptophan. D genes are given only for firm matches. Only some rows state a clone size, as once, few, many or a class for expanded clones.

D,size,J,V,length,DNA,CDR3
.,few,TRBJ1-5,TRBV20-1,12,TGCAGTGGGGGTCTTAGCAATCAGCCCCAGCATTTT,CSGGLSNQPQHF
TRBD2,many,TRBJ2-1,TRBV20-1,20,TGCAGTGCTAGAGTGGTGGGACTAGCGGGAAAAATGGGCTCCTACAATGAGCAGTTCTTC,CSARVVGLAGKMGSYNEQFF
.,.,TRBJ2-7,TRBV7-2,16,TGTGCCAGCAGCGCGCGCAACCGGGACACCACCTTCTTAAGATACTTC,CASSARNRDTTFLRYF
.,few,TRBJ2-3,TRBV7-9,14,TGTGCCAGCAGCACCCCGACCTATTGGGGTACGCAGTATTTT,CASSTPTYWGTQYF
TRBD2,.,TRBJ2-1,TRBV20-1,15,TGCAGTGCCCCAAGCGGGATGGGCTCCTACAATGAGCAGTTCTTC,CSAPSGMGSYNEQFF
.,few,TRBJ2-3,TRBV20-1,15,TGCAGTGCTGTCGACGGGGGTCGGAGCACAGATACGCAGTATTTT,CSAVDGGRSTDTQYF
TRBD1,.,TRBJ2-2,TRBV15,15,TGTGCCACCAGCAGAGGCCGAGACAGGGGCGCCTGGCTGTTTTTT,CATSRGRDRGAWLFF
TRBD2,.,TRBJ2-1,TRBV5-1,14,TGCGCCAGCAGCGATAGCGGGAGGCTCAATGAGCAGTTCTTC,CASSDSGRLNEQFF
.,.,TRBJ1-4,TRBV21-1,18,TGTGCCAGCAGCAAACGGCGCCCCTCAAGGGCAACTAATGAAAAACTGTTTTTT,CASSKRRPSRATNEKLFF
.,.,TRBJ2-4,TRBV7-9,15,TGTGCCAGCAGCAAGACGGAGGGTTCCAAAAACATTCAGTACTTC,CASSKTEGSKNIQYF
TRBD1,.,TRBJ1-6,TRBV2,16,TGTGCCAGCAGGGCGGTGGTGGGACAGGGGTCTTCACCCCTCCACTTT,CASRAVVGQGSSPLHF
TRBD1,.,TRBJ2-1,TRBV5-6,17,TGTGCCAGGGGCCCCGGGACAGGGTCCAACGCCTACAATGAGCAGTTCTTC,CARGPGTGSNAYNEQFF
.,few,TRBJ2-3,TRBV7-7,15,TGTGCTAGCAGCTTAGGGGTCAGTTGGACAGATACGCAGTATTTT,CASSLGVSWTDTQYF
TRBD1,.,TRBJ1-5,TRBV15,19,TGTGCCACCAGCAGAGACCACCCTCGACAGGGATCGGGCAATCAGCCCCAGCATTTT,CATSRDHPRQGSGNQPQHF
.,few,TRBJ1-1,TRBV5-5,13,TGTGCCAGTCTACAGGGTGGGTACGCTGAAGCTTTCTTT,CASLQGGYAEAFF
.,few,TRBJ2-1,TRBV3-1,17,TGTGCCAGCAGCCAAGTTTGGCCCCCTGGGGATGACAATGAGCAGTTCTTC,CASSQVWPPGDDNEQFF
TRBD1,few,TRBJ2-7,TRBV4-1,17,TGCGCCAGCAGCCGCCCGGGCCTGGGACAGGGGTCAAACGAGCAGTACTTC,CASSRPGLGQGSNEQYF
TRBD1,few,TRBJ2-3,TRBV7-9,17,TGTGCCAGCAGCCCCCCGGGACAGGGGGCTAGCACAGATACGCAGTATTTT,CASSPPGQGASTDTQYF
.,.,TRBJ2-7,TRBV2,14,TGTGCCAGCAGTCGTGACAAACTAAACGACGAGCAGTACTTC,CASSRDKLNDEQYF
.,.,TRBJ2-1,TRBV11-2,20,TGTGCCAGCAGCTTAGTATGGCTAGCGAGGGAGAAGGCGGGATTAAATGAGCAGTTCTTC,CASSLVWLAREKAGLNEQFF
.,.,TRBJ2-3,TRBV19,16,TGTGCCAGTAGTATCCCCAGCAGCCCCATGGCAGATACGCAGTATTTT,CASSIPSSPMADTQYF
.,.,TRBJ2-5,TRBV24-1,16,TGTGCCACCAGTGACGTCCCCAGGGGTGGGAAAGAGACCCAGTACTTC,CATSDVPRGGKETQYF
.,many,TRBJ2-1,TRBV11-2,13,TGTGCCAGCAGCTTAGACCCGATCGATGAGCAGTTCTTC,CASSLDPIDEQFF
TRBD1,many,TRBJ2-3,TRBV11-2,13,TGTGCCAGCAGCTCGGACAGGACAGATACGCAGTATTTT,CASSSDRTDTQYF
TRBD1,many,TRBJ2-6,TRBV7-8,17,TGTGCCAGCAGCCAGGGGACAGGATTCTCTGGGGCCAACGTCCTGACTTTC,CASSQGTGFSGANVLTF
.,few,TRBJ2-1,TRBV29-1,10,TGCAGCGTTGTACCCCCCGAGGGGTTCTTC,CSVVPPEGFF